The 8 T cell receptor beta chains below were found in one sample sequenced in a study of blood T cells in healthy people across ages. A second PCR of roughly 7 to 11 cycles used a sample-barcoded 5' primer and a J-beta primer mix. MiXCR, applied by TCRdb to the 5' RACE reads, yields one record per CDR3 protein. The sample holds about 1,500,000 distinct CDR3 sequences; approximately 30% are singletons and the top ten take roughly 8.2%. Sequenced material: blood. The receptor set was obtained from a woman in her 30s in good health.

This clonotype was recorded at least ten times. V usage is TRBV14 and J usage is TRBJ2-6; the D is unclear. The germline CDR1 and CDR2 sequences are SGHDN and FVKESK. V shed 1 base and J shed 3 bases, with 4 bases lying between them. This CDR3 comprises 14 residues. The CDR3 DNA is TGTGCCAGCAGCCAAGCAGGTGGGGCCAACGTCCTGACTTTC. It yields the protein CASSQAGGANVLTF.

V usage is TRBV20-1 and J usage is TRBJ2-1; 12 bases line up with TRBD2. CDR3 length: 14 amino acids. The junction had 6 bases not matched to a gene; V was cut back by 3 bases and J by 9 bases. CDR1 and CDR2 from the germline V gene are DFQATT and SNEGSKA (reference sequence). Here the CDR3 reads CSASLLAGGAEQFF. CDR3 in DNA: TGCAGTGCTAGTCTCCTAGCGGGGGGGGCTGAGCAGTTCTTC.

The gene calls are TRBV29-1 and TRBJ1-2; D is perhaps TRBD1 (5 bases). V was pared by 6 bases and J by 4 bases, with 15 bases between. This CDR3 comprises 13 residues. From germline, CDR1 is SQVTM and CDR2 ANQGSEA. CDR3 in amino acids: CSVVKGQGYGYTF. The CDR3 DNA is TGCAGCGTCGTCAAGGGGCAGGGCTATGGCTACACCTTC. The variable domain in full, completed from reference TRBV29-1 and TRBJ1-2, reads SAVISQKPSRDICQRGTSLTIQCQVDSQVTMMFWYRQQPGQSLTLIATANQGSEATYESGFVIDKFPISRPNLTFSTLTVSNMSPEDSSIYLCSVVKGQGYGYTFGSGTRLTVV.

This clonotype was detected many times. The CDR3 loop reads CASSLETQEDTQYF. CDR3 nucleotide sequence: TGTGCCAGCAGCTTAGAAACCCAGGAAGATACGCAGTATTTT. The rearrangement uses TRBV7-2 and TRBJ2-3; D gene uncertain. Looked up from germline, CDR1 is SGHTA and CDR2 is FQGNSA. V was trimmed by 1 base and J by 5 bases, leaving 10 bases between them. CDR3 length equals 14 residues. The whole variable domain, filled in from reference TRBV7-2 and TRBJ2-3, reads GAGVSQSPSNKVTEKGKDVELRCDPISGHTALYWYRQSLGQGLEFLIYFQGNSAPDKSGLPSDRFSAERTGGSVSTLTIQRTQQEDSAVYLCASSLETQEDTQYFGPGTRLTVL.

This clonotype came up a few times. The rearrangement uses TRBV7-3 and TRBJ2-3, with unresolved D. The CDR3 contains 17 residues. Germline V gene data show CDR1 as SGHTA and CDR2 as FQGTGA. Trimming removed 11 bases from V and 2 bases from J, with 26 bases in between. In nucleotides, the CDR3 is TGTGCCTGCTTCCCTCTGAGATGGGGAAATTCCACAGATACGCAGTATTTT. It specifies CACFPLRWGNSTDTQYF.

This clonotype was seen a few times. A read error may account for a junction end that differs from germline. The gene calls are TRBV2 and TRBJ2-6; unclear D gene. Germline loops: CDR1 SNHLY, CDR2 FYNNEI. The CDR3 consists of 17 residues. CDR3: CASSPRSSVSGTNVLTF. In DNA form, the CDR3 reads TGTGCCAGCAGTCCTCGTTCCTCCGTCTCTGGGACCAACGTCCTGACTTTC.

This chain joins TRBV7-3 and TRBJ2-1; 8 bases match TRBD2. Near its end, the DNA agrees better with TRBJ2-7, so the J call may be wrong. Per the germline V gene, CDR1 is SGHTA and CDR2 is FQGTGA. The CDR3 length is 16 residues. The CDR3 nucleotides read TGTGCCAGCAGCTTAATCCCCGGGGGGGGCTACAATGAGCAGTACTTC. This translates into CASSLIPGGGYNEQYF.

This clonotype has just a few counts. This chain joins TRBV7-9 and TRBJ1-2; possibly TRBD1 for D (6 bases). The CDR3 sequence is 16 residues long. From germline, CDR1 is SEHNR and CDR2 FQNEAQ (reference sequence). Trimming pared 5 bases from V and 3 bases from J, leaving 19 bases between. The CDR3 DNA sequence: TGTGCCAGCAGCCCCGGGGGGGCAGAGGGCGACTATGGCTACACCTTC. Translated, it gives CASSPGGAEGDYGYTF.